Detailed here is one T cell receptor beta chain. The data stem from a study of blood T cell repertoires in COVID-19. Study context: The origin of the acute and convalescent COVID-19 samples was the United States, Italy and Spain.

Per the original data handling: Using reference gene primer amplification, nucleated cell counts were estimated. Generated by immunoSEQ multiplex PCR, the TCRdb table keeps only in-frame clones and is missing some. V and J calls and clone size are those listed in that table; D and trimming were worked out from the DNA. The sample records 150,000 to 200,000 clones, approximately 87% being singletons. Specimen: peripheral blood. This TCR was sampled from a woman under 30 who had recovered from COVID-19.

The CDR3 loop is CASSQEGGGTTDTQYF. The CDR3 DNA follows: TGTGCCAGCAGCCAAGAGGGGGGGGGCACCACAGATACGCAGTATTTT. The chain recombines TRBV3-1 (or the pseudogene TRBV3-2) with TRBJ2-3; D is perhaps TRBD2 (7 bases). Deletions cut 0 bases from V and 2 bases from J, with 12 bases between. The CDR3 runs 16 residues. Germline lookup yields CDR1 LGHDT and CDR2 YNNKEL (reference sequence).